These T cell receptor beta chains were read from a single sample in a study of blood T cell repertoires in COVID-19. Generated by immunoSEQ multiplex PCR, the TCRdb table keeps only in-frame clones and is missing some. Of about 110,000 clones listed, 88% are singletons. The sample comprised peripheral blood. These receptors all come from a woman between 50 and 59 years old with acute or convalescent COVID-19. The CDR3 runs from the conserved cysteine through the conserved F or W. The D gene is left open where the match is weak. Rows may omit the clone size; those that give it use once, few, many or a size class.

d_call,v_call,clone_size,j_call,cdr3_nt,cdr3_aa
NA,TRBV19,NA,TRBJ1-1,TGTGCCAGTAGTACCCGCAGGACATTAAGGCGGACTGAAGCTTTCTTT,CASSTRRTLRRTEAFF
NA,TRBV6-5,NA,TRBJ1-6,TGTGCCAGCAGTCGTTATCAGGGTGGCAATTCACCCCTCCACTTT,CASSRYQGGNSPLHF
TRBD1,TRBV27,NA,TRBJ1-6,TGTGCCAGCAGTTTAAAGACAGGGGCAAATTCACCCCTCCACTTT,CASSLKTGANSPLHF
TRBD2,TRBV5-4,NA,TRBJ2-7,TGTGCCAGCAGCTTGGGGGGGACTAGCGGGAGTTCCTACGAGCAGTACTTC,CASSLGGTSGSSYEQYF
TRBD2,TRBV7-9,NA,TRBJ2-1,TGTGCCAGCAGCTTAGCTAGCGGGAGGCCCAACAATGAGCAGTTCTTC,CASSLASGRPNNEQFF
TRBD1,TRBV5-6,NA,TRBJ1-1,TGTGCCAGCAGGTACAGGGGAGTGAACACTGAAGCTTTCTTT,CASRYRGVNTEAFF
NA,TRBV5-1,NA,TRBJ2-2,TGCGCCAGCAGCGGCGGACTAAAGAACACCGGGGAGCTGTTTTTT,CASSGGLKNTGELFF
TRBD2,TRBV20-1,NA,TRBJ2-5,TGCAGTGTAGCGGGCAAGCAGACCCAGTACTTC,CSVAGKQTQYF
TRBD1,TRBV6-6,NA,TRBJ1-5,TGTGCCAGCAGTTACTCGGGACAGGGGGCGGATCAGCCCCAGCATTTT,CASSYSGQGADQPQHF
NA,TRBV30,NA,TRBJ1-1,TGTGCCTGGAGTGTACGAGGCCACCGTGAAGCTTTCTTT,CAWSVRGHREAFF
TRBD2,TRBV11-2,NA,TRBJ2-5,TGTGCCAGCAGAGGGGGGGAGGGACTAGCGGGCTCATACCAAGAGACCCAGTACTTC,CASRGGEGLAGSYQETQYF
TRBD1,TRBV2,NA,TRBJ2-3,TGTGCCAGCAGCGACAGGGGCCCACCAGATACGCAGTATTTT,CASSDRGPPDTQYF
TRBD1,TRBV11-3,NA,TRBJ2-7,TGTGCCAGCAGCAGAGCCGGGACAGGGGGCCCCTACGAGCAGTACTTC,CASSRAGTGGPYEQYF
TRBD1,TRBV30,few,TRBJ1-1,TGTGCCTGGGGACAGGGCTTGAACACTGAAGCTTTCTTT,CAWGQGLNTEAFF
TRBD2,TRBV3-1/TRBV3-2,NA,TRBJ2-7,TGTGCCAGCAGCCAAGATAGGTCTAGCGGCGAGCAGTACTTC,CASSQDRSSGEQYF
NA,TRBV7-9,NA,TRBJ2-7,TGTGCCAGCAGCTTAGACACATCCTACGAGCAGTACTTC,CASSLDTSYEQYF
TRBD2,TRBV20-1,few,TRBJ2-2,TGCAGTGCTAGTCGACTAGCGGGTTACGCGAACACCGGGGAGCTGTTTTTT,CSASRLAGYANTGELFF
TRBD1,TRBV5-1,NA,TRBJ2-7,TGCGCCAGCAGCCGGGACAGGGGGGACGAGCAGTACTTC,CASSRDRGDEQYF
TRBD1,TRBV10-3,NA,TRBJ2-2,TGTGCCATCAGTATACAGGGGGCGAGCGGGGAGCTGTTTTTT,CAISIQGASGELFF
NA,TRBV5-1,NA,TRBJ2-5,TGCGCCAGCAGGCAGGGGGGCTGGCAAGAGACCCAGTACTTC,CASRQGGWQETQYF
NA,TRBV10-1,NA,TRBJ2-2,TGCGCCAGCAGTGCCGTCGAGCGTCGCGGGGAGCTGTTTTTT,CASSAVERRGELFF
NA,TRBV7-2,NA,TRBJ2-2,TGTGCCAGCAGCTTAGGAGTAGTGAGGACCGGGGAGCTGTTTTTT,CASSLGVVRTGELFF
NA,TRBV7-6,NA,TRBJ1-1,TGTGCCAGCAGCTTAGATCAGCCAGGCGAGAACACTGAAGCTTTCTTT,CASSLDQPGENTEAFF
TRBD1,TRBV7-9,NA,TRBJ1-6,TGTGCCAGCAGCGCGTCACAGGGGTCCGTCTCTGCCCTCCACTTT,CASSASQGSVSALHF
NA,TRBV27,NA,TRBJ2-3,TGTGCCAGCCGGAGTAGCCGAAGTCGCACAGATACGCAGTATTTT,CASRSSRSRTDTQYF